This T cell receptor (beta chain) emerged from a study of shared clonotypes between healthy human individuals. The length of the CDR3 is 13 residues. Sorted subsets were amplified in replicate PCRs using 200 ng DNA, tens of thousands of T cell genomes. Some clones are missing from TCRdb's copy, which holds only in-frame ones; the method was immunoSEQ multiplex PCR. The sample holds around 700,000 clones, approximately 79% seen once. The sequenced material came from memory CD4+ T cells sorted from blood. Subset: CD45RA-negative fraction. The V gene is TRBV21-1, the J gene TRBJ1-1; the table calls TRBD1, which could not be checked here. TRBV21-1 is marked as a pseudogene. The source is a woman between 25 and 40 years old in good health. The CDR3 here is CASSKATATEAFF. In nucleotides, the CDR3 is TGTGCCAGCAGCAAAGCTACGGCGACAGAAGCTTTCTTT.